Sequencing of this TCR beta chain was carried out in a study of blood T cell repertoires in COVID-19. Trimming removed 0 bases from V and 4 bases from J, with 10 bases in between. The CDR3 runs 15 residues. Germline V gene data show CDR1 as SGHRS and CDR2 as YFSETQ. Repertoires were generated with immunoSEQ multiplex PCR, while TCRdb's copy carries only in-frame clones and drops some. In the table there are more than 200,000 clones, around 89% of which are singletons. Assignment of participants to cohorts was predicated upon participant-reported clinical history. Sample: PBMCs or T cells enriched from blood (not recorded which). The sequence came from a woman aged 30 to 39 who had recovered from COVID-19. The J gene is TRBJ2-2, the V gene TRBV5-1, with no clear D. The CDR3 is CASSLGGGVTGELFF. The CDR3 region has the DNA TGCGCCAGCAGCTTGGGAGGCGGAGTCACCGGGGAGCTGTTTTTT.